This record covers a single TCR beta chain. This sample was taken from a study of shared clonotypes between healthy human individuals. Libraries were prepared by immunoSEQ multiplex PCR; TCRdb keeps only in-frame clonotypes and omits some of them. The sample holds 490,000 or so clones, approximately 79% seen once. The CDR3 has 11 amino acids. V was trimmed by 7 bases and J by 6 bases, leaving 7 bases between them. Germline CDR1 MNHNS, CDR2 SASEGT. This TCR was sampled from a woman aged 40 to 55 in good health. Some clones in this sample may be carry-over from other donors' samples. J is TRBJ1-5 and V is TRBV6-1; no definite D call. Sequences were obtained from PBMCs. For the CDR3, the DNA is TGTGCCAGCACTGAGGGTCAGCCCCAGCATTTT. It encodes CASTEGQPQHF.